This T cell receptor beta chain is from a study of T cells after yellow fever vaccination. Note on this clonotype: What it recognizes is unknown.

V was shortened by 2 bases and J by 4 bases, with 12 bases between the two germline ends. The CDR3 sequence is 15 residues long. The germline V gene encodes CDR1 KGHSH and CDR2 LQKENI. The study, taken as a whole, reports: A small proportion of clonotypes was detected in both the CD4 and CD8 compartments.

TCR cDNA was made by 5'RACE template switching, adding a universal primer site and UMIs. TCRdb reprocessed the 5' RACE reads via MiXCR and lists one record per CDR3 protein. The sample yields 300,000 to 450,000 distinct CDR3 sequences, less than 9.5% seen once. The chain recombines TRBV18 with TRBJ1-5; D ambiguous. The sequence was collected from a man between 18 and 35 years old who received the YFV17D yellow fever vaccine. The sample consisted of PBMCs, taken 35 to 50 days after the first yellow fever vaccination. CDR3 DNA sequence: TGTGCCAGCTCACCATCGCGTACCGAGAATCAGCCCCAGCATTTT. Encoded protein: CASSPSRTENQPQHF.